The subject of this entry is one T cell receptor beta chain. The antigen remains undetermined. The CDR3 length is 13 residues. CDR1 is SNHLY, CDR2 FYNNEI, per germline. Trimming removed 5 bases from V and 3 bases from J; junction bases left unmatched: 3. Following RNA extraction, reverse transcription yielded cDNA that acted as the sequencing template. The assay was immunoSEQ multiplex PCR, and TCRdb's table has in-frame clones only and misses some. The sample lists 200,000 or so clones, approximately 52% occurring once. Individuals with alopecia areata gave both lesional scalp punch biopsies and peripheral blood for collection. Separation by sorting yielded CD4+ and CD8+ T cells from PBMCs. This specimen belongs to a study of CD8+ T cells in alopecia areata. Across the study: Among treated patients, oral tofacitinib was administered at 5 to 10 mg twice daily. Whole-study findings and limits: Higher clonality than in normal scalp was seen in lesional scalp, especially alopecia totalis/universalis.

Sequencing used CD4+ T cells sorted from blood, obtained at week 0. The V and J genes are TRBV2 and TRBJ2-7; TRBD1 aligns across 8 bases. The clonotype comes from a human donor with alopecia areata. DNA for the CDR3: TGTGCCAGCAGTCGGACAGGGAGCTACGAGCAGTACTTC. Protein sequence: CASSRTGSYEQYF.